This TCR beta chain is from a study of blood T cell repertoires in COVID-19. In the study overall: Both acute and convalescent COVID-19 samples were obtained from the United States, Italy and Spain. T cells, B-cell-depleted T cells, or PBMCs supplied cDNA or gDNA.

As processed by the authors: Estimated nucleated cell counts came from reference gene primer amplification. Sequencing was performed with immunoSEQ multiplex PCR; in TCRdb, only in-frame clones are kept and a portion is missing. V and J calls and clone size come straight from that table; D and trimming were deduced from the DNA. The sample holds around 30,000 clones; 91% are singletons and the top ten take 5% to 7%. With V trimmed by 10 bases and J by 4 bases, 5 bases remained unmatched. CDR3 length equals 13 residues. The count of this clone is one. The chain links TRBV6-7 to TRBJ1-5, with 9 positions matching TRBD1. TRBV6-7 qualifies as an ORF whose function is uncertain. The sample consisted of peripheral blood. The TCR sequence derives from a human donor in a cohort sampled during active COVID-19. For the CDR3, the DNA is TGTGCCATCAGGGACAGGGTTAATCAGCCCCAGCATTTT. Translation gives CAIRDRVNQPQHF.